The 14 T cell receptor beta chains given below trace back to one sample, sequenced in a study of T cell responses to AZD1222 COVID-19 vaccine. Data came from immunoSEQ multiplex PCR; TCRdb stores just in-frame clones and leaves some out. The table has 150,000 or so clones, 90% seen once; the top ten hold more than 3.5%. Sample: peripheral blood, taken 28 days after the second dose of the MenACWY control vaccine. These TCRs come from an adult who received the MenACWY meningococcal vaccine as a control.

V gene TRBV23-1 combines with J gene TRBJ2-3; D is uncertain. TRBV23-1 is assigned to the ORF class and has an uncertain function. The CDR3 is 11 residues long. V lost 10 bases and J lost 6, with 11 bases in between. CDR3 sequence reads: CANPGRDTQYF. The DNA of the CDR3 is TGCGCCAACCCAGGAAGGGATACGCAGTATTTT.

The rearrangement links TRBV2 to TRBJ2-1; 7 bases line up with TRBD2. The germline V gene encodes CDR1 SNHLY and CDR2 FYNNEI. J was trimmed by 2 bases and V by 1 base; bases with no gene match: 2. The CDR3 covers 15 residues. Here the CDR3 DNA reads TGTGCCAGCAGTGAAGATAGCGGGCCCTACAATGAGCAGTTCTTC. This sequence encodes CASSEDSGPYNEQFF.

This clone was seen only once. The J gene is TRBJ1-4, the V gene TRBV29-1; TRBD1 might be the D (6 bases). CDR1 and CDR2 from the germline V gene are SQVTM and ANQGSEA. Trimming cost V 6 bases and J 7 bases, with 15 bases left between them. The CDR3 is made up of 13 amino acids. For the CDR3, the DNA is TGCAGCGTGTCCAACAGGGCTCGTGAAAAACTGTTTTTT. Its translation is CSVSNRAREKLFF.

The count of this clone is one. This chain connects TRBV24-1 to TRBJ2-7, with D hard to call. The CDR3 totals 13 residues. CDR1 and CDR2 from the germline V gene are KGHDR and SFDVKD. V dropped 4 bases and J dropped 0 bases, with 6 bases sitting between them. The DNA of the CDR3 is TGTGCCACCAGTGACCCCAGCTCCTACGAGCAGTACTTC. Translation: CATSDPSSYEQYF.

The CDR3 DNA is TGTGCCAGCAGTTGGACGGGATTCCAAGAGACCCAGTACTTC. Translation gives CASSWTGFQETQYF. The chain is built from TRBV27 and TRBJ2-5; weak D call: TRBD2 (5 bases). In germline, CDR1 is MNHEY, CDR2 SMNVEV (reference sequence). The CDR3 consists of 14 residues. V lost 4 bases and J 1 base, leaving 10 bases between the germline ends.

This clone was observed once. In DNA form, the CDR3 reads TGCGCCAGCAGCCAAGAAGGCACAGCCCAGGAGCAGCCCCAGCATTTT. This translates into CASSQEGTAQEQPQHF. The chain links TRBV4-1 to TRBJ1-5; D ambiguous. Germline CDR1 reads MGHRA; CDR2 reads YSYEKL. V was pared by 0 bases and J by 7 bases, with 16 bases between. The CDR3 has 16 residues.

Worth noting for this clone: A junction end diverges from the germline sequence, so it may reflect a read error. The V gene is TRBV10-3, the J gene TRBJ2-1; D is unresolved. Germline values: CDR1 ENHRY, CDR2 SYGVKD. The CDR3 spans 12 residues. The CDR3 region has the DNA TGTGCCATCAGTTACTCCAACAATGAGCAGTTCTTC. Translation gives CAISYSNNEQFF.

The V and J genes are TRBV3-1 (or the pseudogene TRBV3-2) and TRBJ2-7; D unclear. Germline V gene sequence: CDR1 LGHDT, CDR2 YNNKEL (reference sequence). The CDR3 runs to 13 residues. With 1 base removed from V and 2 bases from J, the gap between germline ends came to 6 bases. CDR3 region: CASSQVGTYEQYF. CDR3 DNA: TGTGCCAGCAGCCAAGTTGGTACCTACGAGCAGTACTTC.

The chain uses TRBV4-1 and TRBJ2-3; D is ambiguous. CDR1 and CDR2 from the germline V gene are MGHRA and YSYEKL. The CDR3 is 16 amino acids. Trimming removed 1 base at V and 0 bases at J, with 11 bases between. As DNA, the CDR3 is TGCGCCAGCAGCCAAGGAAACGGAGATAGCACAGATACGCAGTATTTT. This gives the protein CASSQGNGDSTDTQYF.

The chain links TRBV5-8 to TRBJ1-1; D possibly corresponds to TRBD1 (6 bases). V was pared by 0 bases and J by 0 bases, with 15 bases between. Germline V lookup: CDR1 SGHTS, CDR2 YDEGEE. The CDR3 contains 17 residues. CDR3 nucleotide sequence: TGTGCCAGCAGCTTGGCCATGACAGGAGACATGAACACTGAAGCTTTCTTT. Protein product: CASSLAMTGDMNTEAFF.

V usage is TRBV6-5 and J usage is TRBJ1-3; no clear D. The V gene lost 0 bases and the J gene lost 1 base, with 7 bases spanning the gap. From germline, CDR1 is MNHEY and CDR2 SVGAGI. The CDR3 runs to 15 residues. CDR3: CASSYSYRSGNTIYF. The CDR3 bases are TGTGCCAGCAGTTACTCTTATCGGTCTGGAAACACCATATATTTT.

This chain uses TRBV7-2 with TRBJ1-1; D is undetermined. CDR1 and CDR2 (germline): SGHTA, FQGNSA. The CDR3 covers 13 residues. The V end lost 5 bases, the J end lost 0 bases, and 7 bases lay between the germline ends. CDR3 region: CASSPYMNTEAFF. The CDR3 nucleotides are TGTGCCAGCAGCCCTTATATGAACACTGAAGCTTTCTTT.

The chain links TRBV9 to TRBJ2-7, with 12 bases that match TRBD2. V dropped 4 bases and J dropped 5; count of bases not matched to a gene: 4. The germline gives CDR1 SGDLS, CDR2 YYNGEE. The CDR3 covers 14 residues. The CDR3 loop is CASSLRLAGDEQYF. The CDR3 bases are TGTGCCAGCAGCCTTCGACTAGCGGGGGACGAGCAGTACTTC.

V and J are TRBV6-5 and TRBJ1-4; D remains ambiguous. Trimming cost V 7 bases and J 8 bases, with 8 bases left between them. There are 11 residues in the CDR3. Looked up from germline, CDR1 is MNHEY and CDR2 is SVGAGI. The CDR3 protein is CASTIGEKLFF. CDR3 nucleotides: TGTGCCAGCACCATTGGGGAAAAACTGTTTTTT.